A single sample is the source of the 29 T cell receptor beta chains below, sequenced in a study of blood T cells in healthy people across ages. A sample-barcoded 5' primer and a J-beta primer mix were used in a second PCR of about 6 to 11 cycles. TCRdb recomputed calls from the 5' RACE reads with MiXCR, one row per CDR3 protein. Seen here are around 850,000 distinct CDR3 sequences, 30% to 45% observed once, and the top ten hold over 10%. Source material: blood. The source is a man aged 18 to 29 in good health.

Only a few counts were recorded for this clonotype. This chain uses TRBV5-5 with TRBJ2-1, with 13 bases aligning to TRBD2. The V segment lost 4 bases and the J segment 10 bases; nucleotides outside the gene matches: 11. The CDR3 extends over 16 amino acids. The germline gives CDR1 SGHKS, CDR2 YYEKEE (reference sequence). The CDR3 here is CASSTELAGGMQEQFF. CDR3 in DNA: TGTGCCAGCAGCACCGAACTAGCGGGGGGGATGCAGGAGCAGTTCTTC.

The chain combines TRBV10-3 with TRBJ1-2; possible D gene TRBD1, 6 bases. The CDR3 length is 15 residues. Trimming stripped 7 bases from V and 6 bases from J, with 21 bases between. Per the germline V gene, CDR1 is ENHRY and CDR2 is SYGVKD. The CDR3 sequence is CAITMYEGTIDGYTF. The CDR3 nucleotides are TGTGCCATCACTATGTATGAGGGGACAATCGATGGCTACACCTTC.

This clonotype occurred a few times. The genes are TRBV5-1 and TRBJ1-2; 11 nucleotides align to TRBD1. V lost 3 bases to trimming and J lost 5 bases; unmatched junction nucleotides: 12. The V gene's germline CDR1 is SGHRS and CDR2 YFSETQ. CDR3 size: 17 residues. The CDR3 DNA is TGCGCCAGCAGCTATCGGACAGGGGGCATCTTGGGGTATGGCTACACCTTC. This gives the protein CASSYRTGGILGYGYTF. Combining the CDR3 with reference TRBV5-1 and TRBJ1-2 gives the whole variable domain KAGVTQTPRYLIKTRGQQVTLSCSPISGHRSVSWYQQTPGQGLQFLFEYFSETQRNKGNFPGRFSGRQFSNSRSEMNVSTLELGDSALYLCASSYRTGGILGYGYTFGSGTRLTVV.

A note on this clonotype: A much larger clonotype is one base distant, so this may be a read error. J is TRBJ2-1 and V is TRBV29-1; D perhaps matches TRBD2 (5 bases). There are 11 residues in the CDR3. V was shortened by 5 bases and J by 13 bases, with 15 bases between the two germline ends. Germline V lookup: CDR1 SQVTM, CDR2 ANQGSEA. The CDR3 DNA follows: TGCAGCGTTCAGGAGAAAGCGGCCCAGTTCTTC. Protein: CSVQEKAAQFF.

Details on this clonotype: This may arise from a read error, as a much more abundant clone is one base away. The CDR3 sequence is CSGSEGSAETQFF. The CDR3 DNA reads as TGCAGCGGTTCGGAGGGATCCGCAGAGACCCAGTTCTTC. The genes are TRBV29-1 and TRBJ2-1, with D possibly TRBD2 on 6 matching bases. CDR3 length equals 13 residues. Trimming pared 7 bases from V and 13 bases from J, leaving 23 bases between. Germline loops: CDR1 SQVTM, CDR2 ANQGSEA.

V gene TRBV13 combines with J gene TRBJ1-1; TRBD1 agrees at 9 bases. Trimming cost V 5 bases and J 6 bases; bases outside gene matches: 7. The CDR3 consists of 14 residues. Germline assignment: CDR1 PRHDT and CDR2 FYEKMQ (reference sequence). This chain's CDR3 is CASSEVTGGPEAFF. As DNA, the CDR3 is TGTGCCAGCAGCGAAGTGACAGGGGGGCCTGAAGCTTTCTTT.

The V gene is TRBV20-1, the J gene TRBJ2-7; no clear D. The V gene's germline CDR1 is DFQATT and CDR2 SNEGSKA (reference sequence). CDR3 length: 12 residues. V shed 3 bases and J shed 8 bases, with 14 bases lying between them. The CDR3 DNA reads as TGCAGTGCTAGGGTGCGGAGCTTTCAGCAGTACTTC. It yields the protein CSARVRSFQQYF.

The chain's CDR3 is CASSPLQGSYNEQYF. The DNA for the CDR3 is TGTGCCAGCTCACCACTGCAGGGCTCCTACAATGAGCAGTACTTC. The V call is TRBV18, the J call TRBJ2-1; D perhaps matches TRBD1 (5 bases). The closer fit of TRBJ2-7 to the DNA end suggests the J call may be wrong. Germline values: CDR1 KGHSH, CDR2 LQKENI. The CDR3 runs to 15 residues.

The chain uses TRBV2 and TRBJ2-3, with D unclear. The CDR3 contains 15 residues. Per the germline V gene, CDR1 is SNHLY and CDR2 is FYNNEI. Trimming stripped 6 bases from V and 0 bases from J, with 13 bases between. The CDR3, as DNA: TGTGCCAGCAGATCGGACCGGTTCAGCACAGATACGCAGTATTTT. Its translation: CASRSDRFSTDTQYF.

V usage is TRBV20-1 and J usage is TRBJ2-5, with 9 bases matching TRBD2. The CDR3 covers 14 residues. The germline gives CDR1 DFQATT, CDR2 SNEGSKA (reference sequence). J was trimmed by 11 bases and V by 0 bases; bases with no gene match: 10. This CDR3 is CSARDSGGHNEQYF. The DNA for the CDR3 is TGCAGTGCTAGAGACAGCGGGGGGCACAATGAGCAGTACTTC.

The sample holds many counts of this clonotype. The rearrangement links TRBV4-3 to TRBJ2-1; no clear D. The CDR3 has 16 residues. CDR1 and CDR2 from the germline V gene are LGHNA and YSLEER. V was clipped by 1 base and J by 8 bases, with 18 bases between them. CDR3 coding DNA: TGCGCCAGCAGCCAAGGACGAGCTCCCCCAGCACATGAGCAGTTCTTC. Its protein product is CASSQGRAPPAHEQFF.

This chain joins TRBV28 and TRBJ1-2; TRBD1 matches at 9 bases. V dropped 3 bases and J dropped 7; count of bases not matched to a gene: 3. Germline loops: CDR1 MDHEN, CDR2 SYDVKM. The CDR3 runs 13 residues. The CDR3 region is CASSFSQGAGYTF. The CDR3 DNA reads TGTGCCAGCAGTTTTTCACAGGGGGCTGGCTACACCTTC.

This chain uses TRBV4-3 with TRBJ1-4; no firm D call. Trimming left V 0 bases short and J 0 bases short, with 11 bases between. Looked up from germline, CDR1 is LGHNA and CDR2 is YSLEER. This CDR3 has 17 amino acids. CDR3 loop: CASSQDAGTTTNEKLFF. CDR3 coding DNA: TGCGCCAGCAGCCAAGACGCGGGCACCACAACTAATGAAAAACTGTTTTTT.

This clonotype has a handful of counts. The chain joins TRBV9 to TRBJ1-4, with a tentative D call TRBD1 (5 bases). The CDR3 is 15 amino acids. V shed 0 bases and J shed 0 bases, with 6 bases lying between them. CDR1 SGDLS and CDR2 YYNGEE come from the germline V gene. The CDR3 loop reads CASSVGGTTNEKLFF. The CDR3 region has the DNA TGTGCCAGCAGCGTAGGGGGGACAACTAATGAAAAACTGTTTTTT.

The rearrangement joins TRBV20-1 to TRBJ2-2; unclear D gene. With 3 bases removed from V and 1 base from J, the gap between germline ends came to 15 bases. The CDR3 spans 16 residues. Germline V gene sequence: CDR1 DFQATT, CDR2 SNEGSKA (reference sequence). The CDR3 DNA reads as TGCAGTGCTAGGTCCACCCTGGGCAGGAACACCGGGGAGCTGTTTTTT. This translates into CSARSTLGRNTGELFF.

Only a few counts were recorded for this clonotype. This chain's CDR3 is CASGSTNGQINNEQFF. The CDR3 coding sequence is TGTGCTAGTGGTTCAACTAATGGTCAGATCAACAATGAGCAGTTCTTC. V and J are TRBV12-5 and TRBJ2-1; no clear D gene. V was clipped by 4 bases and J by 5 bases, with 18 bases between them. CDR3 length equals 16 residues. CDR1 and CDR2 (germline): LGHNT, FRNRAP.

This sequence joins TRBV4-1 and TRBJ1-4, with D hard to call. Trimming stripped 5 bases from V and 0 bases from J, with 10 bases between. Germline assignment: CDR1 MGHRA and CDR2 YSYEKL. This CDR3 contains 15 residues. CDR3 DNA: TGCGCCAGCAGCTCTCCCGGGTCAACTAATGAAAAACTGTTTTTT. Translation: CASSSPGSTNEKLFF.

The table lists this clonotype with many counts. The chain employs TRBV12-3 or TRBV12-4 and TRBJ2-1; the match to TRBD2 covers 15 bases. V dropped 4 bases and J dropped 10; count of bases not matched to a gene: 5. The CDR3 covers 15 residues. The CDR3 coding sequence is TGTGCCAGCAGTTGGACTAGCGGGGGGGCAAAAGAGCAGTTCTTC. Protein product: CASSWTSGGAKEQFF.

The chain links TRBV7-9 to TRBJ2-5; the D is unclear. The V end was cut by 6 bases, the J end by 3 bases, with 14 bases between. The germline V gene has CDR1 SEHNR and CDR2 FQNEAQ (reference sequence). The CDR3 covers 14 residues. The chain's CDR3 is CASSPKIRKETQYF. CDR3 DNA sequence: TGTGCCAGCAGTCCTAAGATCCGGAAAGAGACCCAGTACTTC.

The chain combines TRBV20-1 with TRBJ2-3; 14 positions match TRBD2. Germline loops: CDR1 DFQATT, CDR2 SNEGSKA (reference sequence). This CDR3 spans 14 amino acids. With V trimmed by 6 bases and J by 4 bases, 3 bases remained unmatched. CDR3 nucleotides: TGCAGTGCGGGACTAGCGGGGGTGGCAGATACGCAGTATTTT. It encodes CSAGLAGVADTQYF.

This clonotype was counted ten times or more. This chain connects TRBV12-3 or TRBV12-4 to TRBJ1-1; no clear D gene. This CDR3 has 16 amino acids. The V gene lost 7 bases and the J gene lost 1 base, with 19 bases spanning the gap. CDR3 sequence (DNA): TGTGCCAGCACCGACGAACATCGGGGTGGGAACACTGAAGCTTTCTTT. This codes for CASTDEHRGGNTEAFF.

This clonotype was observed a handful of times. J is TRBJ2-1 and V is TRBV6-2 or TRBV6-3, with D possibly matching TRBD1 (6 bases). V was trimmed by 2 bases and J by 13 bases, leaving 24 bases between them. Germline V gives CDR1 MNHEY, CDR2 SVGEGT. The CDR3 has 16 residues. CDR3 DNA sequence: TGTGCCAGCAGTTACCGGGACACCAACAATCAAGAGACCCAGTTCTTC. Protein product: CASSYRDTNNQETQFF.

In nucleotides, the CDR3 is TGCAGTGCTTTGACTCCGGGCAATCAGCCCCAGCATTTT. This gives the protein CSALTPGNQPQHF. V gene TRBV20-1 combines with J gene TRBJ1-5; D is unclear. V was shortened by 5 bases and J by 2 bases, with 10 bases between the two germline ends. This CDR3 spans 13 amino acids. Germline loops: CDR1 DFQATT, CDR2 SNEGSKA (reference sequence).

The sample holds one count of this clonotype. Being one base from a much bigger clone, this may be a read error. The chain is built from TRBV9 and TRBJ1-2; possibly TRBD1 for D (5 bases). Germline assignment: CDR1 SGDLS and CDR2 YYNGEE. The CDR3 is 17 amino acids. Written as DNA, the CDR3 is TGTGCCAGCAGCGCTAGAATCCGGGACCCCGTTGGCGATGGCCACACCTTC. It is translated as CASSARIRDPVGDGHTF.

The CDR3 region is CASSAHGSGGPQHF. Here the CDR3 DNA reads TGTGCCAGCAGCGCACATGGCTCCGGAGGGCCCCAGCATTTT. J is TRBJ1-5 and V is TRBV9, with D unresolved. This CDR3 has 14 amino acids. V was shortened by 3 bases and J by 9 bases, with 16 bases between the two germline ends. Germline-derived CDR1 and CDR2 are SGDLS and YYNGEE.

The gene calls are TRBV5-1 and TRBJ2-7; possible D gene TRBD2, 6 bases. This CDR3 is 16 amino acids long. The germline V gene encodes CDR1 SGHRS and CDR2 YFSETQ. The V end was cut by 9 bases, the J end by 7 bases, with 29 bases between. This chain's CDR3 is CANSTVGTLSYNEQYF. The CDR3 DNA reads TGCGCCAACAGTACCGTCGGGACTTTATCCTACAATGAGCAGTACTTC. Filled out from reference TRBV5-1 and TRBJ2-7, the complete variable domain reads KAGVTQTPRYLIKTRGQQVTLSCSPISGHRSVSWYQQTPGQGLQFLFEYFSETQRNKGNFPGRFSGRQFSNSRSEMNVSTLELGDSALYLCANSTVGTLSYNEQYFGPGTRLTVT.

This clonotype occurred a few times. The J gene is TRBJ2-1, the V gene TRBV20-1; TRBD2 matches 8 bases. Trimming at V came to 5 bases and at J to 3 bases, leaving 9 bases not matched to a gene. The CDR3 extends over 15 amino acids. Looked up from germline, CDR1 is DFQATT and CDR2 is SNEGSKA (reference sequence). The CDR3 loop reads CSAPAGGQVYNEQFF. The CDR3 coding sequence is TGCAGTGCTCCCGCGGGGGGCCAAGTCTACAATGAGCAGTTCTTC.

There are a few counts of this clonotype. This chain uses TRBV24-1 with TRBJ2-1, with 9 bases aligning to TRBD1. CDR1 and CDR2 (germline): KGHDR, SFDVKD. Losses at the gene ends were 3 bases for V and 7 bases for J; bases not matched to a gene: 6. This CDR3 is 15 amino acids long. CDR3 region: CATSDLGQGRNEQFF. DNA for the CDR3: TGTGCCACCAGTGATCTCGGACAGGGGAGGAATGAGCAGTTCTTC.

This clonotype appeared many times. CDR3 bases: TGTGCCAGCAGTGAAGTGACAGAGGAGCAGTACTTC. Translating it yields CASSEVTEEQYF. This rearrangement joins TRBV2 to TRBJ2-5; weak D call: TRBD1 (5 bases). Germline CDR1 and CDR2: SNHLY and FYNNEI. V lost 1 base to trimming and J lost 11 bases, with 11 bases between them. This CDR3 has 12 residues.